These T cell receptor beta chains were read from a single sample in a study of blood T cell repertoires in COVID-19. This table comes from immunoSEQ multiplex PCR, and its TCRdb copy is limited to in-frame clones, with some not included. The sample yields around 300,000 clones, approximately 90% seen once. The specimen sequenced was peripheral blood. The receptor source for this set is a woman aged 45-59 years with COVID-19, enrolled during active disease. The CDR3 runs from the conserved cysteine through the conserved F or W. The D gene is left open where the match is weak. Rows give clone size only sometimes, using once, few, many, or a class for an expanded clone.

J | D | V | size | DNA | CDR3
TRBJ2-1 | . | TRBV4-1 | . | TGCGCCAGCAGCCAAGACGAGGCGGTTCCATACAATGAGCAGTTCTTC | CASSQDEAVPYNEQFF
TRBJ1-5 | . | TRBV6-2/TRBV6-3 | . | TGTGCCAGCAGTTACGGGGGGGGGAATAGCAATCAGCCCCAGCATTTT | CASSYGGGNSNQPQHF
TRBJ1-1 | TRBD1 | TRBV5-1 | . | TGCGCCAGCAGCTTGGGAAGCAGGGGGCGTATTATAACTGAAGCTTTCTTT | CASSLGSRGRIITEAFF
TRBJ1-1 | TRBD1 | TRBV30 | . | TGTGCCTGGAATAAAGGGGGCCTGGGGACGAACACTGAAGCTTTCTTT | CAWNKGGLGTNTEAFF
TRBJ1-2 | . | TRBV25-1 | . | TGTGCCAGCAGTCCCCGCGGGTTCGGCTATGGCTACACCTTC | CASSPRGFGYGYTF
TRBJ2-6 | TRBD1 | TRBV14 | . | TGTGCCAGCAGCCCTGGACAGGGGATCCCTCCCGGGGCCAACGTCCTGACTTTC | CASSPGQGIPPGANVLTF
TRBJ2-2 | . | TRBV6-6 | few | TGTGCCAGCACTGTCTTGAACACCGGGGAGCTGTTTTTT | CASTVLNTGELFF
TRBJ1-6 | . | TRBV7-9 | . | TGTGCCAGCAGCCCTAGTGGGAGGAGGCCTAATTCACCCCTCCACTTT | CASSPSGRRPNSPLHF
TRBJ1-3 | . | TRBV6-5 | . | TGTGCCAGCAGTTCCCAAGGAAGGGGCTCTGGAAACACCATATATTTT | CASSSQGRGSGNTIYF
TRBJ2-7 | . | TRBV7-2 | . | TGTGCCAGCAGCTTTGATTGGACAGCCACCTACGAGCAGTACTTC | CASSFDWTATYEQYF
TRBJ1-6 | TRBD1 | TRBV4-3 | . | TGCGCCAGCAGCCAGGGACAGAGGAATTCACCCCTCCACTTT | CASSQGQRNSPLHF
TRBJ2-1 | TRBD2 | TRBV27 | . | TGTGCCAGCAGTTTTGGGGTAGCGGGAGCCTACAATGAGCAGTTCTTC | CASSFGVAGAYNEQFF
TRBJ1-5 | . | TRBV19 | . | TGTGCCAGTAGTAAACAGGGTAGCAATCAGCCCCAGCATTTT | CASSKQGSNQPQHF
TRBJ2-1 | TRBD2 | TRBV18 | . | TGTGCCAGCTCACCACCGGGGGCTAGCGGGCCGTACAATGAGCAGTTCTTC | CASSPPGASGPYNEQFF
TRBJ2-2 | TRBD2 | TRBV14 | . | TGTGCCAGCAGCCAAGTGTCCGGGAGGTACGGGGAGCTGTTTTTT | CASSQVSGRYGELFF
TRBJ2-7 | TRBD2 | TRBV11-3 | . | TGTGCCAGCAGCTTAGGGGAGGGAGAGCAGTACTTC | CASSLGEGEQYF
TRBJ1-5 | . | TRBV27 | . | TGTGCCAGCAGTTTAACATTCTCCGGAGGGCAGCCCCAGCATTTT | CASSLTFSGGQPQHF
TRBJ1-1 | . | TRBV9 | . | TGTGCCAGCAGCACCAGTAACACTGAAGCTTTCTTT | CASSTSNTEAFF
TRBJ2-7 | TRBD1 | TRBV11-3 | once | TGTGCCAGCAGCTCATTCGGGACAGGGGGATACGAGCAGTACTTC | CASSSFGTGGYEQYF
TRBJ2-7 | TRBD1 | TRBV6-5 | . | TGTGCCACCCGGGACAGGGTTTCCTACGAGCAGTACTTC | CATRDRVSYEQYF
TRBJ2-3 | TRBD2 | TRBV7-3 | few | TGTGCCAGCAGCCCCGGGACTAGCGGGATAAGCACAGATACGCAGTATTTT | CASSPGTSGISTDTQYF
TRBJ1-3 | . | TRBV7-2 | . | TGTGCCAGCAGCTTAGCTGGGGGCGCCGGAAACACCATATATTTT | CASSLAGGAGNTIYF
TRBJ1-5 | . | TRBV24-1 | . | TGTGCCACCAGCGTTCAGGGCCATCAGCCCCAGCATTTT | CATSVQGHQPQHF
TRBJ2-3 | . | TRBV30 | . | TGTGCCTGGTCAGGTGGTACAGATACGCAGTATTTT | CAWSGGTDTQYF
TRBJ1-2 | . | TRBV27 | . | TGTGCCAGCAGCCCGGCCCGGACAGATTATGGCTACACCTTC | CASSPARTDYGYTF
TRBJ2-3 | TRBD1 | TRBV18 | . | TGTGCCAGCTCACCAGCGGACAGGGGCACAGATACGCAGTATTTT | CASSPADRGTDTQYF
TRBJ2-1 | . | TRBV12-3/TRBV12-4 | . | TGTGCCAGCAGTTACTTTAAGAATGAGCAGTTCTTC | CASSYFKNEQFF
TRBJ2-3 | . | TRBV7-2 | . | TGTGCCAGCAGCTTAGGTCTCGGGGGATACAGCACAGATACGCAGTATTTT | CASSLGLGGYSTDTQYF
TRBJ1-2 | . | TRBV18 | . | TGTGCCAGCTCACCATCCACAGGGTATGCGGCCACAAGTACCTATGGCTACACCTTC | CASSPSTGYAATSTYGYTF
TRBJ1-3 | . | TRBV5-6 | . | TGTGCCAGCAGCTTGAGGCCCGAGCGGGGCTCTGGAAACACCATATATTTT | CASSLRPERGSGNTIYF
TRBJ2-1 | TRBD2 | TRBV5-6 | . | TGTGCCAGCAGCTTGGTTCTCGGACTAGCGGGAAGCAATGAGCAGTTCTTC | CASSLVLGLAGSNEQFF
TRBJ2-2 | . | TRBV6-1 | . | TGTGCCAGCAGTGCAGATACTAGGCGGAACACCGGGGAGCTGTTTTTT | CASSADTRRNTGELFF
TRBJ2-2 | . | TRBV5-6 | . | TGTGCCAGCAGCTTGGGGACCGCGGGCGGGGAGCTGTTTTTT | CASSLGTAGGELFF
TRBJ1-2 | . | TRBV4-3 | . | TGCGCCAGCAGCCAAGATGCCGCAGGGGTGTATGGCTACACCTTC | CASSQDAAGVYGYTF
TRBJ2-1 | TRBD2 | TRBV7-7 | . | TGTGCTAGCAGCTTAGGACTAGCGGGAAACAATGAGCAGTTCTTC | CASSLGLAGNNEQFF
TRBJ1-5 | TRBD1 | TRBV30 | . | TGTGCCTGGAGGGAGGGACAGGGGGCGGTTCAGCCCCAGCATTTT | CAWREGQGAVQPQHF
TRBJ2-7 | . | TRBV3-1/TRBV3-2 | . | TGTGCCAGCACGGGGGACTACGAGCAGTACTTC | CASTGDYEQYF
TRBJ2-1 | TRBD2 | TRBV19 | . | TGTGCCAGTAGTATAGCGGGCGGGACTAGCGGGATTTACAATGAGCAGTTCTTC | CASSIAGGTSGIYNEQFF
TRBJ2-3 | . | TRBV11-2 | . | TGTGCCAGCAGCTTACTCTTCCATACGCAGTATTTT | CASSLLFHTQYF
TRBJ2-7 | TRBD2 | TRBV18 | . | TGTGCCAGCTCACCTGGAACCGGGACTAGCGGGAGAACGACCTACGAGCAGTACTTC | CASSPGTGTSGRTTYEQYF
TRBJ2-5 | . | TRBV7-2 | . | TGTGCCAGCAGCTTAGCGACAGTCCTAGAGACCCAGTACTTC | CASSLATVLETQYF
TRBJ1-1 | . | TRBV7-6 | . | TGTGCCAGCAGCTTCGGGGAACCGAACACTGAAGCTTTCTTT | CASSFGEPNTEAFF
TRBJ2-7 | TRBD1 | TRBV7-2 | . | TGTGTGTCGGGGGACAGGGGATCCTCCTACGAGCAGTACTTC | CVSGDRGSSYEQYF
TRBJ2-7 | TRBD2 | TRBV4-2 | . | TGTGCCAGCAGCAAGGGACTAGCGGGAGCTTCCGGAACCTACGAGCAGTACTTC | CASSKGLAGASGTYEQYF
TRBJ1-2 | . | TRBV6-5 | . | TGTGCCAGCAGTTACGCGAGGGTAGGGGGCTACACCTTC | CASSYARVGGYTF
TRBJ1-1 | . | TRBV3-1/TRBV3-2 | . | TGTGCCAGCAGCCCTCAGGTGACGCCGAACACTGAAGCTTTCTTT | CASSPQVTPNTEAFF
TRBJ2-7 | TRBD1 | TRBV10-1 | . | TGCGCCAGCAGTGACAGGGGGTTCTCCTACGAGCAGTACTTC | CASSDRGFSYEQYF
TRBJ2-3 | . | TRBV7-8 | . | TGTGCCAGCAGCCCCCGAGGTAGCGGCTCCACAGATACGCAGTATTTT | CASSPRGSGSTDTQYF
TRBJ1-1 | . | TRBV3-1/TRBV3-2 | . | TGTGCCAGCAGAGCTTTGAGTGGCACTGAAGCTTTCTTT | CASRALSGTEAFF
TRBJ2-2 | . | TRBV4-2 | . | TGTGCCAGCAGCCGCCCACAGGGATCCGGGGAGCTGTTTTTT | CASSRPQGSGELFF
TRBJ2-2 | . | TRBV3-1/TRBV3-2 | . | TGTGCCAGCAGCCTGGTGGACACTACCGGGGAGCTGTTTTTT | CASSLVDTTGELFF
TRBJ1-2 | . | TRBV30 | once | TGTGCCTGGAGAGCCTGGAGTGTAACCCGATTCTATGGCTACACCTTC | CAWRAWSVTRFYGYTF
TRBJ2-7 | TRBD1 | TRBV7-6 | . | TGTGCCAGCAGCTCCTCCGCGACAGGGGTAAAGCAGTACTTC | CASSSSATGVKQYF
TRBJ2-7 | . | TRBV11-3 | once | TGTGCCAGCAGCTCACAGGATGGCGAGCAGTACTTC | CASSSQDGEQYF
TRBJ2-7 | . | TRBV25-1 | . | TGTGCCAGCAGTTTCCGGGACGAGCAGTACTTC | CASSFRDEQYF
TRBJ2-1 | . | TRBV4-1 | . | TGCGCCAGCAGCCAAGCAGAGGACTCTTTTAATGAGCAGTTCTTC | CASSQAEDSFNEQFF
TRBJ1-2 | . | TRBV12-3/TRBV12-4 | once | TGTGCCACCCATTACCGGGGCTATGGCTACACCTTC | CATHYRGYGYTF
TRBJ2-3 | . | TRBV7-9 | . | TGTGCCAGCAGCTTAGTAGCTAGCGCAAGGGGAGATACGCAGTATTTT | CASSLVASARGDTQYF
TRBJ2-1 | TRBD2 | TRBV11-3 | . | TGTGCCAGCAGCCCAACTGGCGGGAGTTACAATGAGCAGTTCTTC | CASSPTGGSYNEQFF